This entry lists 6 T cell receptor beta chains sequenced from one sample in a study of T cells in Graves' hyperthyroidism and ophthalmopathy. The CDR3 regions of TCR beta were amplified from RNA transcripts. The primer set for the first-round RT-PCR of the TCR CDR3 was HTBI. MiXCR, applied by TCRdb to the multiplex PCR reads, yields one record per CDR3 protein. The sample comprises some 720,000 distinct CDR3 sequences, about 15% of which are singletons, and approximately 8% rests with the top ten. The sample was blood. The receptors originated from a man younger than 35 with Graves' hyperthyroidism.

This clonotype appeared many times. This chain connects TRBV12-3 or TRBV12-4 to TRBJ1-1, with a possible D match to TRBD1 (6 bases). The germline V and J ends were trimmed by 7 bases and 4 bases, with 13 bases remaining between them. The CDR3 runs 13 residues. CDR3 protein: CASTRQVATEAFF. CDR3 bases: TGTGCCAGCACCCGACAGGTCGCCACTGAAGCTTTCTTT.

This clonotype was recorded at least ten times. V gene TRBV18 combines with J gene TRBJ2-3; maybe TRBD1 (6 bases). The germline V and J ends were trimmed by 4 bases and 1 base, with 9 bases remaining between them. CDR3 length equals 14 residues. Germline V lookup: CDR1 KGHSH, CDR2 LQKENI. CDR3 DNA sequence: TGTGCCAGCTCACGGGGGCATGGCACAGATACGCAGTATTTT. Its protein is CASSRGHGTDTQYF.

This clonotype has a count of ten or more. The V call is TRBV30, the J call TRBJ2-7; 7 nucleotides agree with TRBD1. From germline, CDR1 is GTSNPN and CDR2 SVGIG (reference sequence). The ends lost 3 bases at V and 7 bases at J; junction bases unmatched: 12. This CDR3 region has 14 residues. This chain's CDR3 is CAWSSETGLREQYF. CDR3 in DNA: TGTGCCTGGAGCTCCGAGACAGGGTTGAGGGAGCAGTACTTC.

The sample holds a few counts of this clonotype. The V and J genes are TRBV4-1 and TRBJ2-7, with 9 bases that match TRBD2. The CDR3 spans 15 residues. In germline, CDR1 is MGHRA, CDR2 YSYEKL. V was clipped by 3 bases and J by 1 base; unmatched bases: 4. In DNA, the CDR3 is TGCGCCAGCAGCCAGGAAGGACTAGCGTCCTACGAGCAGTACTTC. Translated, it gives CASSQEGLASYEQYF.

V is TRBV12-3 or TRBV12-4 and J is TRBJ1-1, with no clear D. Trimming took 4 bases from V and 3 from J, leaving 6 bases between them. The CDR3 consists of 12 residues. CDR3 in amino acids: CASSWADTEAFF. DNA for the CDR3: TGTGCCAGCAGTTGGGCCGACACTGAAGCTTTCTTT.

The rearrangement uses TRBV7-9 and TRBJ1-3; D is undetermined. The CDR3 has 17 amino acids. Per the germline V gene, CDR1 is SEHNR and CDR2 is FQNEAQ (reference sequence). V gave up 1 base and J gave up 0 bases, with 13 bases separating them. As DNA, the CDR3 is TGTGCCAGCAGCTTAGACTTCGGGGTTCACTCTGGAAACACCATATATTTT. Protein sequence: CASSLDFGVHSGNTIYF.